This T cell receptor beta chain is from a study of cytomegalovirus exposure and HLA in healthy donors. Samples came from healthy bone marrow donors. PCR employed 60 Vbeta and 13 Jbeta primers. Clones were read by immunoSEQ multiplex PCR, and TCRdb kept only the in-frame ones, dropping some. This table holds 150,000 to 200,000 clones, more than 75% found once. The length of the CDR3 is 14 residues. Trimming stripped 3 bases from V and 3 bases from J, with 11 bases between. Germline V lookup: CDR1 SGHAT, CDR2 FQNNGV. This rearrangement joins TRBV11-2 to TRBJ1-1, with a weak D call TRBD1 (5 bases). This sequence originates from a woman aged 40 to 50 in good health and CMV-seronegative. The material sequenced was PBMCs. The DNA for the CDR3 is TGTGCCAGCAGCTTCCACAGGTTCTACACTGAAGCTTTCTTT. It codes for CASSFHRFYTEAFF.